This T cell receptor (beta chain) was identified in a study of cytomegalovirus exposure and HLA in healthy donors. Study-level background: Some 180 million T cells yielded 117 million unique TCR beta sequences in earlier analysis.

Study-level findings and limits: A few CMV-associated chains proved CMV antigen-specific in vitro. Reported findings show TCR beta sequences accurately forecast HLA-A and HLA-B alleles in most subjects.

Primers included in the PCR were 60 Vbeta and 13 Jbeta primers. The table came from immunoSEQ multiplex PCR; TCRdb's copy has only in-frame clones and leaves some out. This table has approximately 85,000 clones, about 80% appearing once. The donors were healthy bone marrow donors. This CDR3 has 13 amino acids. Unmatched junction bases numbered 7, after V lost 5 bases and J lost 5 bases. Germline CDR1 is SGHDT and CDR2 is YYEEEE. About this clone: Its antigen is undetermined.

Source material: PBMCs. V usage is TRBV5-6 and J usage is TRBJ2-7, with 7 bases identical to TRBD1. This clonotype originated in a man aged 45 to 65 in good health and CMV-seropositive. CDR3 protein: CASSMTGSHEQYF. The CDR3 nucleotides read TGTGCCAGCAGTATGACAGGGTCCCACGAGCAGTACTTC.